This T cell receptor beta chain was recovered during a study of blood T cell repertoires in COVID-19. Study overall: COVID-19 samples, acute and convalescent, were from the United States, Italy and Spain.

Here immunoSEQ multiplex PCR was the method, and the copy in TCRdb shows in-frame clones only, minus some. This table has 250,000 to 350,000 clones, about 81% appearing once. Looked up from germline, CDR1 is SEHNR and CDR2 is FQNEAQ (reference sequence). CDR3 length equals 15 residues. The V end lost 7 bases, the J end lost 1 base, and 16 bases lay between the germline ends. The sequenced sample was peripheral blood. The receptor comes from a human donor with COVID-19, enrolled during active disease. The donor label of this sample is uncertain. This chain links TRBV7-9 with TRBJ1-1, with D unresolved. The CDR3 is CASTSPGVGNTEAFF. The CDR3 DNA is TGTGCCAGCACCTCCCCCGGGGTAGGGAACACTGAAGCTTTCTTT. The whole variable domain, remainder taken from reference TRBV7-9 and TRBJ1-1, is DTGVSQNPRHKITKRGQNVTFRCDPISEHNRLYWYRQTLGQGPEFLTYFQNEAQLEKSRLLSDRFSAERPKGSFSTLEIQRTEQGDSAMYLCASTSPGVGNTEAFFGQGTRLTVV.